Listed here are 26 T cell receptor beta chains from one sample, sequenced in a study of vaccination and CD4 T cells after COVID-19. Sequenced with the Oncomine TCR Beta short-read assay was DNA taken from cultured CD4+ T cells. A single record per CDR3 protein comes from TCRdb applying MiXCR to the PCR reads. The table records over 8,000 distinct CDR3 sequences, 50% to 60% of them present only once. Described treatment: roughly nine-day PBMC culture with coronavirus spike peptide pools or control peptides (ViraFEST assay). Their recognized antigens are unknown. The sample consisted of CD4+ T cells from blood, cultured in vitro. The source is a human donor who had recovered from COVID-19.

This chain uses TRBV18 with TRBJ2-3, with 9 nucleotides matching TRBD1. The length of the CDR3 is 16 residues. Trimming removed 4 bases from V and 0 bases from J; junction bases left unmatched: 5. Germline values: CDR1 KGHSH, CDR2 LQKENI. This chain's CDR3 is CASSLTGTGSTDTQYF. CDR3 bases: TGTGCCAGCTCACTGACCGGGACAGGGAGCACAGATACGCAGTATTTT.

The chain recombines TRBV30 with TRBJ2-7; TRBD1 aligns across 9 bases. J lost 2 bases, V lost 5 bases, and 1 base had no gene match. Germline lookup yields CDR1 GTSNPN and CDR2 SVGIG (reference sequence). CDR3 length: 12 residues. CDR3 protein: CAWDRGTYEQYF. The DNA for the CDR3 is TGTGCCTGGGACAGGGGGACCTACGAGCAGTACTTC.

The rearrangement uses TRBV7-2 and TRBJ1-6, with a possible D match to TRBD1 (5 bases). CDR1 is SGHTA, CDR2 FQGNSA, per germline. CDR3 length: 15 amino acids. V shed 5 bases and J shed 10 bases, with 18 bases lying between them. The CDR3 loop reads CASSPLGATVSPLHF. The DNA for the CDR3 is TGTGCCAGCAGCCCGTTAGGGGCCACTGTGTCACCCCTCCACTTT.

This clonotype was seen a handful of times. The V gene is TRBV20-1, the J gene TRBJ1-6; 9 nucleotides agree with TRBD1. The J segment lost 5 bases and the V segment lost 6 bases, leaving 5 bases of the junction unmatched. The CDR3 has 14 amino acids. Germline loops: CDR1 DFQATT, CDR2 SNEGSKA (reference sequence). CDR3 in amino acids: CSANDRGDNSPLHF. In nucleotides, the CDR3 is TGCAGTGCCAATGACAGGGGGGATAATTCACCCCTCCACTTT.

This chain connects TRBV7-9 to TRBJ2-7, with 7 bases matching TRBD2. V trimming: 3 bases; J trimming: 0 bases; junction bases outside the gene matches: 5. The germline CDR1 and CDR2 sequences are SEHNR and FQNEAQ (reference sequence). CDR3 size: 15 residues. In nucleotides, the CDR3 is TGTGCCAGCAGCTTGGCGGGGGTTAGCTCCTACGAGCAGTACTTC. It is translated as CASSLAGVSSYEQYF.

V gene TRBV21-1 combines with J gene TRBJ2-2; the table calls TRBD1, which could not be checked here. TRBV21-1 is given as a pseudogene. This CDR3 is built from 16 residues. CDR3: CASSKRWGGNTGELFF. CDR3 bases: TGTGCCAGCAGCAAACGGTGGGGGGGGAACACCGGGGAGCTGTTTTTT.

V usage is TRBV28 and J usage is TRBJ2-2; 7 positions match TRBD1. With 1 base clipped from V and 6 bases from J, the junction kept 2 bases outside the gene matches. The CDR3 runs 14 residues. Germline V gene lookup returns CDR1 MDHEN and CDR2 SYDVKM. The CDR3 spells CASSLLGGAGELFF. The CDR3, as DNA: TGTGCCAGCAGTTTATTAGGGGGCGCCGGGGAGCTGTTTTTT.

The genes are TRBV27 and TRBJ1-2; possibly TRBD1 for D (5 bases). This CDR3 is built from 15 residues. Trimming took 2 bases from V and 8 from J, leaving 18 bases between them. The germline V gene has CDR1 MNHEY and CDR2 SMNVEV (reference sequence). CDR3 residues: CASSLTAGGRVGYTF. In DNA, the CDR3 is TGTGCCAGCAGTTTAACGGCCGGGGGGAGGGTAGGCTACACCTTC.

The chain carries TRBV2 and TRBJ2-7; TRBD2 aligns across 9 bases. Trimming cost V 6 bases and J 5 bases; bases outside gene matches: 5. Germline CDR1 is SNHLY and CDR2 is FYNNEI. The CDR3 is made up of 13 amino acids. In nucleotides, the CDR3 is TGTGCCAGCAGGGGGAGCGGGAGGAACGAGCAGTACTTC. Protein: CASRGSGRNEQYF.

This clonotype was found a few times. This sequence joins TRBV20-1 and TRBJ1-2; 7 bases match TRBD1. This CDR3 is built from 15 residues. V lost 1 base, J lost 8 bases, and 13 bases stayed unmatched. The germline V gene encodes CDR1 DFQATT and CDR2 SNEGSKA (reference sequence). The CDR3 DNA reads as TGCAGTGCTAGAGTACGCCAAGACAGGGCGGGAGGCTACACCTTC. Translated, it gives CSARVRQDRAGGYTF.

V usage is TRBV4-3 and J usage is TRBJ1-2; D is possibly TRBD1 (5 bases). V was cut by 3 bases and J by 8 bases, with 10 bases left in between. The CDR3 length is 12 residues. The germline V gene encodes CDR1 LGHNA and CDR2 YSLEER. The chain's CDR3 is CASSQGPGGYTF. CDR3 DNA sequence: TGCGCCAGCAGCCAGGGGCCGGGGGGCTACACCTTC.

The chain is built from TRBV2 and TRBJ2-7, with TRBD2 as a possible D gene (5 bases). Looked up from germline, CDR1 is SNHLY and CDR2 is FYNNEI. V lost 6 bases and J lost 2, with 11 bases in between. CDR3 length equals 13 residues. The chain's CDR3 is CASSLGSAYEQYF. The DNA for the CDR3 is TGTGCCAGCAGCCTTGGTAGCGCCTACGAGCAGTACTTC.

This clonotype has more than one count but fewer than ten. The chain uses TRBV2 and TRBJ1-5, with unresolved D. V lost 7 bases and J lost 5, with 9 bases in between. The length of the CDR3 is 12 residues. Germline assignment: CDR1 SNHLY and CDR2 FYNNEI. The chain's CDR3 is CASNGGDQPQHF. The DNA of the CDR3 is TGTGCCAGCAATGGCGGAGATCAGCCCCAGCATTTT.

This clonotype appeared a single time. This chain links TRBV24-1 with TRBJ2-7, with 13 bases aligning to TRBD2. Germline CDR1 reads KGHDR; CDR2 reads SFDVKD. V gave up 7 bases and J gave up 4 bases; unmatched junction bases: 21. This CDR3 is 20 amino acids long. This CDR3 is CATRRGKTSGRLSRAYEQYF. The CDR3 DNA is TGTGCCACCAGGAGGGGTAAGACTAGCGGGAGGCTTTCCCGAGCATACGAGCAGTACTTC.

The V call is TRBV27, the J call TRBJ2-1; possible D gene TRBD1, 6 bases. This CDR3 comprises 15 residues. Trimming took off 5 bases at V and 5 bases at J, with 16 bases between the two ends. CDR1 and CDR2 from the germline V gene are MNHEY and SMNVEV (reference sequence). CDR3 in DNA: TGTGCCAGCAGTCCACGACCCCGACAGGACAATGAGCAGTTCTTC. This codes for CASSPRPRQDNEQFF.

This clonotype is large in the sample. The rearrangement uses TRBV7-9 and TRBJ2-1, with 12 positions matching TRBD2. CDR1 is SEHNR, CDR2 FQNEAQ, per germline (reference sequence). The CDR3 is 17 residues long. V dropped 5 bases and J dropped 5; count of bases not matched to a gene: 10. In DNA, the CDR3 is TGTGCCAGCAGCCGAAGGGCTCTAGCGGGAGGGGACAATGAGCAGTTCTTC. It yields the protein CASSRRALAGGDNEQFF.

The chain uses TRBV20-1 and TRBJ1-4; D remains unclear. This CDR3 has 13 amino acids. Per the germline V gene, CDR1 is DFQATT and CDR2 is SNEGSKA (reference sequence). Trimming pared 2 bases from V and 7 bases from J, leaving 11 bases between. The CDR3 region has the DNA TGCAGTGCTAGACGTAATCGGGGTGAAAAACTGTTTTTT. The encoded protein is CSARRNRGEKLFF.

V and J are TRBV11-2 and TRBJ1-3; D uncertain. Germline V gene sequence: CDR1 SGHAT, CDR2 FQNNGV. Trimming stripped 2 bases from V and 0 bases from J, with 5 bases between. The length of the CDR3 is 14 residues. The CDR3 loop reads CASSLSISGNTIYF. The CDR3, as DNA: TGTGCCAGCAGCTTATCGATCTCTGGAAACACCATATATTTT.

This clonotype was observed a few times. The rearrangement links TRBV10-1 to TRBJ1-1, with TRBD1 matching over 7 bases. The CDR3 loop spans 14 amino acids. Germline values: CDR1 WNHNN, CDR2 SYGVQD (reference sequence). With V trimmed by 6 bases and J by 1 base, 5 bases remained unmatched. The DNA of the CDR3 is TGCGCCAGCAGCCGAGGACAGGAGAACACTGAAGCTTTCTTT. Protein product: CASSRGQENTEAFF.

CDR3 DNA sequence: TGTGCCACCAGCAGGGGAAGGGAGTATGAGCAGTTCTTC. It yields the protein CATSRGREYEQFF. V gene TRBV15 combines with J gene TRBJ2-1, with a possible D match to TRBD2 (5 bases). This CDR3 spans 13 amino acids. The germline CDR1 and CDR2 sequences are LNHNV and YYDKDF (reference sequence). V was shortened by 3 bases and J by 8 bases, with 11 bases between the two germline ends.

In its sample, this clonotype was seen a few times. V usage is TRBV20-1 and J usage is TRBJ1-1; possible D gene TRBD1, 5 bases. The germline V gene encodes CDR1 DFQATT and CDR2 SNEGSKA (reference sequence). V lost 3 bases to trimming and J lost 1 base, with 6 bases between them. This CDR3 comprises 12 residues. The CDR3 sequence is CSARGGNTEAFF. As DNA, the CDR3 is TGCAGTGCTAGGGGGGGGAACACTGAAGCTTTCTTT.

This clonotype has a handful of counts. The J gene is TRBJ1-6, the V gene TRBV6-1, with D maybe TRBD1 (5 bases). This CDR3 spans 12 amino acids. Trimming took off 4 bases at V and 15 bases at J, with 13 bases between the two ends. Germline values: CDR1 MNHNS, CDR2 SASEGT. CDR3: CASSAGPRNLHF. CDR3 DNA sequence: TGTGCCAGCAGTGCGGGACCCCGAAACCTCCACTTT.

V and J are TRBV4-1 and TRBJ1-1; unclear D gene. The V end lost 3 bases, the J end lost 1 base, and 9 bases lay between the germline ends. Germline V CDR1 and CDR2: MGHRA, YSYEKL. The CDR3 has 14 residues. The CDR3 DNA is TGCGCCAGCAGCCAGCGGGAGCCGAACACTGAAGCTTTCTTT. This codes for CASSQREPNTEAFF.

This clonotype showed up just a few times. This chain links TRBV3-1 with TRBJ2-1, with D unclear. Per the germline V gene, CDR1 is LGHDT and CDR2 is YNNKEL (reference sequence). The CDR3 extends over 14 amino acids. The V gene lost 3 bases and the J gene lost 0 bases, with 6 bases spanning the gap. As DNA, the CDR3 is TGTGCCAGCAGCCATTCCAGCTCCTACAATGAGCAGTTCTTC. It codes for CASSHSSSYNEQFF.

The chain recombines TRBV10-3 with TRBJ1-2; 11 positions match TRBD1. Trimming took 6 bases from V and 0 from J; bases not matched to a gene: 3. Germline CDR1 reads ENHRY; CDR2 reads SYGVKD. The CDR3 contains 15 residues. This CDR3 reads CAIRGQGDANYGYTF. The CDR3, as DNA: TGTGCCATCAGGGGACAGGGGGATGCTAACTATGGCTACACCTTC.

The table lists this clonotype with a few counts. The rearrangement joins TRBV12-3 or TRBV12-4 to TRBJ1-1; D ambiguous. Trimming left V 3 bases short and J 5 bases short, with 13 bases between. The CDR3 runs to 14 residues. This CDR3 reads CASSFRGMRTEAFF. The CDR3 nucleotides are TGTGCCAGCAGTTTTCGGGGTATGCGGACTGAAGCTTTCTTT.